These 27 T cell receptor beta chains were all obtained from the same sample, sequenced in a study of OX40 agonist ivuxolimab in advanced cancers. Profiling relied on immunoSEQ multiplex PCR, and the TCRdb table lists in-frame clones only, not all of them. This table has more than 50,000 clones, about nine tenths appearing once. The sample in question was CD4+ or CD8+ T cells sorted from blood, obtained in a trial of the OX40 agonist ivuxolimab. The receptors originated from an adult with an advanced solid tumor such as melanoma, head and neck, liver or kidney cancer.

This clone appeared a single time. CDR3 nucleotide sequence: TGTGCCAGCAGTGTCGACAGGAACTATGGCTACACCTTC. Amino acid sequence: CASSVDRNYGYTF. The chain combines TRBV2 with TRBJ1-2; a weak D match, TRBD1 (6 bases). The V gene lost 4 bases and the J gene lost 2 bases, with 8 bases spanning the gap. The germline V gene encodes CDR1 SNHLY and CDR2 FYNNEI. This CDR3 is 13 amino acids long.

CDR3 amino acids: CASNQHPEWYGYTF. The CDR3 bases are TGTGCCAGCAACCAGCATCCCGAGTGGTATGGCTACACCTTC. This chain joins TRBV6-5 and TRBJ1-2; D remains unclear. V lost 7 bases to trimming and J lost 5 bases, with 17 bases between them. Germline V gene data show CDR1 as MNHEY and CDR2 as SVGAGI. This CDR3 is built from 14 residues.

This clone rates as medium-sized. The CDR3 reads CASSSGGQGNEKLFF. CDR3 coding DNA: TGTGCCAGCAGCTCGGGAGGACAGGGGAATGAAAAACTGTTTTTT. This chain joins TRBV28 and TRBJ1-4, with TRBD1 matching over 9 bases. This CDR3 has 15 residues. CDR1 and CDR2 (germline): MDHEN, SYDVKM. J lost 5 bases, V lost 6 bases, and 7 bases had no gene match.

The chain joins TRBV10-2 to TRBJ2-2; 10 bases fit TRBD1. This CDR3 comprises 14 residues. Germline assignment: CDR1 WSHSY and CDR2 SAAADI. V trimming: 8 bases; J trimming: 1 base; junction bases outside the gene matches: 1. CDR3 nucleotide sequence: TGCGCCAGCCGGGACAGGGGGAACACCGGGGAGCTGTTTTTT. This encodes CASRDRGNTGELFF.

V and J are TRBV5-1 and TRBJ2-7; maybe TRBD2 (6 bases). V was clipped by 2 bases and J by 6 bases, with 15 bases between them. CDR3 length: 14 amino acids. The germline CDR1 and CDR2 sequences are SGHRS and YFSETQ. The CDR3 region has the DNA TGCGCCAGCAGCTTTAAAGCGGGCCTTGGCGAGCAGTACTTC. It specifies CASSFKAGLGEQYF. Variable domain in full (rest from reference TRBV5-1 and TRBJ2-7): KAGVTQTPRYLIKTRGQQVTLSCSPISGHRSVSWYQQTPGQGLQFLFEYFSETQRNKGNFPGRFSGRQFSNSRSEMNVSTLELGDSALYLCASSFKAGLGEQYFGPGTRLTVT.

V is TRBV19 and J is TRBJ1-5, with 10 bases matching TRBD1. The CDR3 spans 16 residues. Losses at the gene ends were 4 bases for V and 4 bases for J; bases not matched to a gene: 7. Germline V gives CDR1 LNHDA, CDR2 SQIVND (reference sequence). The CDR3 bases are TGTGCCAGTAGTAAAGGGACAGGGGCGGGAAATCAGCCCCAGCATTTT. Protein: CASSKGTGAGNQPQHF.

The DNA of the CDR3 is TGTGCCAGCAGCGTAGGCGGACAGGTCGTATATGGCTACACCTTC. This translates into CASSVGGQVVYGYTF. This rearrangement joins TRBV9 to TRBJ1-2, with 7 bases that match TRBD1. The CDR3 length is 15 residues. J lost 5 bases, V lost 0 bases, and 7 bases had no gene match. Germline CDR1 SGDLS, CDR2 YYNGEE.

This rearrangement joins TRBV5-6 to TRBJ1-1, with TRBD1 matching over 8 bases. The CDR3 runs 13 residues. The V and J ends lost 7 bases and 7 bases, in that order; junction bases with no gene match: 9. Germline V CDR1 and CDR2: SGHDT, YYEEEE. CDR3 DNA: TGTGCCAGCGGGCGGACAGGGAATTATGAAGCTTTCTTT. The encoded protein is CASGRTGNYEAFF.

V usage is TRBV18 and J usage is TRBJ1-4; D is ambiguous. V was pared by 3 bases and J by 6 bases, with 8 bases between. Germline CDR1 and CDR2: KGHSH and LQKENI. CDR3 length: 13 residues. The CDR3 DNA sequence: TGTGCCAGCTCACCGTCAGTTTATGAAAAACTGTTTTTT. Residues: CASSPSVYEKLFF.

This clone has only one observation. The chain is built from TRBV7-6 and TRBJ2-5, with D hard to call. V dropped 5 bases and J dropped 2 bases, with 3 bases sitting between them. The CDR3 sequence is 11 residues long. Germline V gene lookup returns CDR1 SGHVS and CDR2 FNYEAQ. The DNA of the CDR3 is TGTGCCAGCAGCCCACAAGAGACCCAGTACTTC. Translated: CASSPQETQYF.

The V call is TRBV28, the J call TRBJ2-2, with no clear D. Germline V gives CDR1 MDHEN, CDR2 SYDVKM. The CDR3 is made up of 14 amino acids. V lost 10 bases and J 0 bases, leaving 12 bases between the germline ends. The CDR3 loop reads CATHRIANTGELFF. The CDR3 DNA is TGTGCCACCCACCGGATAGCGAACACCGGGGAGCTGTTTTTT.

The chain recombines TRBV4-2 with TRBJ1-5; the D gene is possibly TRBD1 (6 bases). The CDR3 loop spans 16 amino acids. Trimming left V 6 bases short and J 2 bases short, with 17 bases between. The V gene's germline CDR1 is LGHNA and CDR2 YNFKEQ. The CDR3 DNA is TGTGCCAGCAGACCCAGTACAGGGATGGGCAATCAGCCCCAGCATTTT. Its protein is CASRPSTGMGNQPQHF.

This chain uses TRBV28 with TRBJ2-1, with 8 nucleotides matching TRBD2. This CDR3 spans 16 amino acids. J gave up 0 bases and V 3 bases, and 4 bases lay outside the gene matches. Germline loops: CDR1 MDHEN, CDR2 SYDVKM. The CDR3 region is CASSFGSGVSYNEQFF. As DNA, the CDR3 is TGTGCCAGCAGTTTCGGTAGCGGGGTCTCCTACAATGAGCAGTTCTTC.

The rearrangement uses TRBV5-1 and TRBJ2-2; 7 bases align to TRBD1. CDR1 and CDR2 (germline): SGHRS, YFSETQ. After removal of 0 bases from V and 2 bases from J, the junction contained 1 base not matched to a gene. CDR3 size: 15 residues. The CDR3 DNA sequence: TGCGCCAGCAGCTTGGAGGGGGCAAACACCGGGGAGCTGTTTTTT. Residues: CASSLEGANTGELFF.

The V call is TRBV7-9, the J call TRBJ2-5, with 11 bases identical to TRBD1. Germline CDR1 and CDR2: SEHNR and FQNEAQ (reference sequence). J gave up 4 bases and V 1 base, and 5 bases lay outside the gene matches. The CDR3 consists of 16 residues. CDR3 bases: TGTGCCAGCAGCTTAGGTGGGACAGGGGGAAGAGAGACCCAGTACTTC. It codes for CASSLGGTGGRETQYF.

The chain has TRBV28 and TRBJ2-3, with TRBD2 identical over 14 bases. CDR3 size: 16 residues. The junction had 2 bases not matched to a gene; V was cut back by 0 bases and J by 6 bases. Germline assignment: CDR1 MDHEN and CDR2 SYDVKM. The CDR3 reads CASSLWTSGGADTQYF. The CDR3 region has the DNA TGTGCCAGCAGTTTATGGACTAGCGGGGGGGCGGATACGCAGTATTTT.

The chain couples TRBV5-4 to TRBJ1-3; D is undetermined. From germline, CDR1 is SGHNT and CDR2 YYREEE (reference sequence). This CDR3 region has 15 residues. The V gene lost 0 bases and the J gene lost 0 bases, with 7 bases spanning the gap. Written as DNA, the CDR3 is TGTGCCAGCAGCTTGGAAGGATCCTCTGGAAACACCATATATTTT. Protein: CASSLEGSSGNTIYF.

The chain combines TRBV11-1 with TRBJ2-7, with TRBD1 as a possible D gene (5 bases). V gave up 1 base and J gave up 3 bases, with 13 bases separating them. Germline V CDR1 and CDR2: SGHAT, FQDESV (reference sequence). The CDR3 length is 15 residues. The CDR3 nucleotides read TGTGCCAGCAGCTTAGGACAGTCAAGGGGCTACGAGCAGTACTTC. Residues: CASSLGQSRGYEQYF.

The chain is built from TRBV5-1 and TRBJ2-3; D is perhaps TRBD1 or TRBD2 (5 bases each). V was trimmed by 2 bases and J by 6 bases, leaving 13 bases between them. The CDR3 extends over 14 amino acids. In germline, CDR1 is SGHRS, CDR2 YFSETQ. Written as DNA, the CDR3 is TGCGCCAGCAGCTTTGGGGACCTGGTGGATACGCAGTATTTT. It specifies CASSFGDLVDTQYF. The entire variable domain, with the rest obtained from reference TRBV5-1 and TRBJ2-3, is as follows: KAGVTQTPRYLIKTRGQQVTLSCSPISGHRSVSWYQQTPGQGLQFLFEYFSETQRNKGNFPGRFSGRQFSNSRSEMNVSTLELGDSALYLCASSFGDLVDTQYFGPGTRLTVL.

This chain's CDR3 is CASSPPGSDSPLHF. CDR3 DNA sequence: TGTGCCAGCAGCCCTCCGGGGTCTGATTCACCCCTCCACTTT. J is TRBJ1-6 and V is TRBV7-9; D unresolved. In germline, CDR1 is SEHNR, CDR2 FQNEAQ (reference sequence). The germline V and J ends were trimmed by 5 bases and 8 bases, with 13 bases remaining between them. The CDR3 spans 14 residues.

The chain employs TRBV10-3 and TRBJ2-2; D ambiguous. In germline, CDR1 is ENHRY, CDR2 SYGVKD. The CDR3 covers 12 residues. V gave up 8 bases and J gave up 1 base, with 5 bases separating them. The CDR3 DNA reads TGTGCCATCGCCGGGAACACCGGGGAGCTGTTTTTT. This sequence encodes CAIAGNTGELFF.

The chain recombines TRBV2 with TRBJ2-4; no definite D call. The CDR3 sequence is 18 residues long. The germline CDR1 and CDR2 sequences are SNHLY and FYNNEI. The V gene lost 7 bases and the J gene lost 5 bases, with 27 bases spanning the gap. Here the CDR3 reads CASNNPASAKGPQNIQYF. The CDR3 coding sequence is TGTGCCAGCAACAACCCAGCGTCAGCGAAGGGTCCTCAAAACATTCAGTACTTC.

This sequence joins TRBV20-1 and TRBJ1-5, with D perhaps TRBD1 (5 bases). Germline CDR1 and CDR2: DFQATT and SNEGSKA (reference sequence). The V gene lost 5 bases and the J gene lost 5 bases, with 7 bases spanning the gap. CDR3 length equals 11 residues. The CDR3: CSAGGDQPQHF. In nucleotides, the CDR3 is TGCAGTGCTGGGGGTGATCAGCCCCAGCATTTT.

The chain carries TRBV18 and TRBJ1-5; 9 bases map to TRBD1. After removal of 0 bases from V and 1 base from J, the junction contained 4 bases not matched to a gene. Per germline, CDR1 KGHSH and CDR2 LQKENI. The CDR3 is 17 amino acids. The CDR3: CASSPPGTGTSNQPQHF. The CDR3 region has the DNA TGTGCCAGCTCACCACCGGGGACAGGGACAAGCAATCAGCCCCAGCATTTT.

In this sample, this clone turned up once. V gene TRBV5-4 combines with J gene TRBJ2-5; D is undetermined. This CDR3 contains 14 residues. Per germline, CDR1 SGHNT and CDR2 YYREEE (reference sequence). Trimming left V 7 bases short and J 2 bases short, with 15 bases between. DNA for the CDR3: TGTGCCAGCTCCATTGGAGCAGCGCAAGAGACCCAGTACTTC. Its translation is CASSIGAAQETQYF.

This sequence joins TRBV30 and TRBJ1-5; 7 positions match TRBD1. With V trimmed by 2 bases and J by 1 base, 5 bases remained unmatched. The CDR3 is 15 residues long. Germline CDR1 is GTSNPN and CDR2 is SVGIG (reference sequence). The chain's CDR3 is CAWSFPGGSNQPQHF. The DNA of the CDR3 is TGTGCCTGGAGTTTTCCAGGGGGAAGCAATCAGCCCCAGCATTTT.

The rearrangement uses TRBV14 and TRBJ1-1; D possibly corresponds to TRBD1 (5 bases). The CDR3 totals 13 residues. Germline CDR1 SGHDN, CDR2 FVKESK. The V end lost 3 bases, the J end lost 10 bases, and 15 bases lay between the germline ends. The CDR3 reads CASSQTREGVAFF. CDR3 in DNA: TGTGCCAGCAGCCAGACCAGGGAAGGGGTAGCTTTCTTT.